The following is a T cell receptor (beta chain) sequence with its context. Its antigen remains unknown. TCR beta cDNA libraries included unique molecular identifiers. Once roughly 0.95 to 10 million T cells were used, hundreds of thousands of cDNA molecules resulted. MiXCR, applied by TCRdb to the PCR reads, yields one record per CDR3 protein. The top ten clones hold approximately 6% of a sample with a few hundred thousand distinct CDR3 sequences, roughly 34% of them seen once. The data were taken from a study of post-analysis software for immune sequencing data. Study information: Relapsing-remitting, secondary progressive and progressive-relapsing courses of multiple sclerosis were included. Whole-study findings and limits: A significant reduction in normalized Chao1 diversity was observed in multiple sclerosis patients versus controls. Roughly five TRBV segments, including TRBV5-6, TRBV5-1 and TRBV20-1, were more frequent in patients than controls.

The CDR3 runs 12 residues. Germline V gene sequence: CDR1 DFQATT, CDR2 SNEGSKA (reference sequence). The sample was blood. This clonotype was sampled from a girl under 18 with multiple sclerosis. The chain is built from TRBV20-1 and TRBJ2-5; D possibly matches TRBD1 or TRBD2 (5 bases each). The better agreement between TRBJ2-7 and the DNA end casts doubt on the J call. The CDR3 sequence: CSATRDRYEQYF. For the CDR3, the DNA is TGCAGTGCTACACGGGACCGCTACGAGCAGTACTTC.